The present TCR beta chain was sequenced within a study of blood T cell repertoires in COVID-19. Study in general: The study drew acute and convalescent COVID-19 samples from the United States, Italy and Spain. Sources were T cells, B-cell-depleted T cells, or PBMCs; the material itself was cDNA or gDNA.

In the source study's methods: Amplification of reference gene primers was used by the study to estimate nucleated cell counts. Repertoires were generated with immunoSEQ multiplex PCR, while TCRdb's copy carries only in-frame clones and drops some. The D gene and trimming were derived from the DNA, and the V and J assignments and clone size from that table. The sample carries about 140,000 clones, roughly four fifths recorded once. Germline CDR1 reads MDHEN; CDR2 reads SYDVKM. The CDR3 totals 15 residues. J gave up 4 bases and V 6 bases, and 7 bases lay outside the gene matches. This receptor was taken from a woman aged 60-75 years with acute or convalescent COVID-19. The V gene is TRBV28, the J gene TRBJ2-2; 8 nucleotides agree with TRBD2. The sample consisted of peripheral blood. This CDR3 is CASSPGGAGTGELFF. The CDR3 DNA sequence: TGTGCCAGCAGCCCCGGGGGGGCGGGCACCGGGGAGCTGTTTTTT.